This T cell receptor beta chain was identified during a study of T cell repertoires in cytomegalovirus infection. For the study at large: Both a matching HLA type and CMV infection were indicated by public TCR beta signatures.

Notes on the study in general: Dominating the ex vivo response were TCR beta clonotypes that were CMV-specific and HLA-C-restricted. There were carriers of CMV plus the relevant HLA, and cumulative public TCR beta family frequency identified them.

TCRdb independently ran MiXCR on the reads; one entry per CDR3 protein. Among hundreds of thousands of distinct CDR3 sequences listed, roughly 36% were seen once. Germline assignment: CDR1 SGHTA and CDR2 FQGNSA. The V segment lost 7 bases and the J segment 5 bases; nucleotides outside the gene matches: 9. The CDR3 spans 15 residues. As to this clonotype: Antigen specificity is unknown.

This chain uses TRBV7-2 with TRBJ2-5, with TRBD2 matching over 11 bases. The sample was cultured PBMCs, taken from culture after CMV antigen stimulation. This TCR was sampled from a human donor in good health (CMV status not recorded). Some clones in this sample may be carry-over from other donors' samples. CDR3 DNA: TGTGCCAGCACCGTAGCGGGGGGGGGGGGGGAGACCCAGTACTTC. This encodes CASTVAGGGGETQYF. The full variable domain, in which reference TRBV7-2 and TRBJ2-5 provide the parts outside the CDR3, is GAGVSQSPSNKVTEKGKDVELRCDPISGHTALYWYRQSLGQGLEFLIYFQGNSAPDKSGLPSDRFSAERTGGSVSTLTIQRTQQEDSAVYLCASTVAGGGGETQYFGPGTRLLVL.